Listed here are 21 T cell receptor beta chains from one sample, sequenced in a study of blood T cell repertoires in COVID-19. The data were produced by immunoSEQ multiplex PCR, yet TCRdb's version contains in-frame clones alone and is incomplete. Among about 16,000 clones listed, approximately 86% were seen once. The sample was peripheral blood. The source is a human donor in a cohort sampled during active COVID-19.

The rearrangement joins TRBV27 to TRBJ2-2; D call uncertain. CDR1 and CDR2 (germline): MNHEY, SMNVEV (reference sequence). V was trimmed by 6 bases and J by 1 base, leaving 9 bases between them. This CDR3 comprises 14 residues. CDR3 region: CASSPTRNTGELFF. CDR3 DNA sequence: TGTGCCAGCAGCCCCACCAGGAACACCGGGGAGCTGTTTTTT.

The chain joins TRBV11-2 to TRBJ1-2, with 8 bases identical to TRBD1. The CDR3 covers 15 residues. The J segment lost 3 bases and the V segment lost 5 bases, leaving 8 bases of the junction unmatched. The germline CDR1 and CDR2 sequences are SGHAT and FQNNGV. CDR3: CASSARTGNHYGYTF. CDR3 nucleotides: TGTGCCAGCAGCGCAAGGACAGGGAATCACTATGGCTACACCTTC. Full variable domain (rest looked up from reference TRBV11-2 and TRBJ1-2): EAGVAQSPRYKIIEKRQSVAFWCNPISGHATLYWYQQILGQGPKLLIQFQNNGVVDDSQLPKDRFSAERLKGVDSTLKIQPAKLEDSAVYLCASSARTGNHYGYTFGSGTRLTVV.

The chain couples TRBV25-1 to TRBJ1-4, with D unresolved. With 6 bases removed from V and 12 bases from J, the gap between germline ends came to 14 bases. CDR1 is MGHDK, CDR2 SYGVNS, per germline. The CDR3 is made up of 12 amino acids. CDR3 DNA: TGTGCCAGCAGGACCGGCGGATCGGAACTGTTTTTT. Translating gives CASRTGGSELFF.

The CDR3 coding sequence is TGCGCCAGCAGCCAAGAATGGGGAGCGGAGATCTACAATGAGCAGTTCTTC. As protein: CASSQEWGAEIYNEQFF. The chain uses TRBV4-1 and TRBJ2-1; D may be TRBD2 (5 bases). Germline lookup yields CDR1 MGHRA and CDR2 YSYEKL. The CDR3 sequence is 17 residues long. V was cut by 0 bases and J by 3 bases, with 15 bases left in between.

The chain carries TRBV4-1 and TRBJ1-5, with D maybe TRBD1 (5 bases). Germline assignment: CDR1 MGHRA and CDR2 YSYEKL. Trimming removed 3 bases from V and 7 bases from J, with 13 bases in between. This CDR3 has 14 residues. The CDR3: CASSHSQALQPQHF. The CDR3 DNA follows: TGCGCCAGCAGCCATTCACAGGCTCTGCAGCCCCAGCATTTT.

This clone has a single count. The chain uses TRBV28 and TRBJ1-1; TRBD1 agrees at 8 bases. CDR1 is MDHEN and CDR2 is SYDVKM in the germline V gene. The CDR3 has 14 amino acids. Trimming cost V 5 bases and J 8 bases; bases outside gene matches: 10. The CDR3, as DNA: TGTGCCAGCAGTACCATACAGGGGGGGGCGGAAGCTTTCTTT. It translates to CASSTIQGGAEAFF.

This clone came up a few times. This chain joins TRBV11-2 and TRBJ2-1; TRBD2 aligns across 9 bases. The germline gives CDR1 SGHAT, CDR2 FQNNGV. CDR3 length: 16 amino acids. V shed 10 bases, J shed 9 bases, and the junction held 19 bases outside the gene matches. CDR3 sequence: CATPILAGGPPGEQFF. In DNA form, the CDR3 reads TGTGCCACTCCGATCTTGGCGGGAGGGCCCCCGGGTGAGCAGTTCTTC.

The CDR3 DNA reads TGTGCCAGCAGATACGGGACAACCCCTCTGAACGAGCAGTACTTC. It codes for CASRYGTTPLNEQYF. This chain joins TRBV27 and TRBJ2-7; weak D call: TRBD1 (6 bases). The CDR3 has 15 residues. Germline V CDR1 and CDR2: MNHEY, SMNVEV (reference sequence). The V end lost 6 bases, the J end lost 5 bases, and 20 bases lay between the germline ends.

CDR3 sequence: CASSSRTGNQPQHF. The CDR3 DNA follows: TGTGCCAGCAGTTCTCGGACGGGGAATCAGCCCCAGCATTTT. The chain links TRBV27 to TRBJ1-5, with D unresolved. Germline values: CDR1 MNHEY, CDR2 SMNVEV (reference sequence). Trimming removed 4 bases from V and 4 bases from J, with 11 bases in between. The CDR3 is 14 amino acids.

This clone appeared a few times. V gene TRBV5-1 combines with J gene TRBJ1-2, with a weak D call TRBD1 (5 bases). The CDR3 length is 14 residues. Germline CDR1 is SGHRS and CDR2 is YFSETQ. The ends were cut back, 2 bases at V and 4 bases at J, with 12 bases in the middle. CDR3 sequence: CASSFRQGLYGYTF. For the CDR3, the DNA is TGCGCCAGCAGCTTTCGTCAGGGCCTCTATGGCTACACCTTC.

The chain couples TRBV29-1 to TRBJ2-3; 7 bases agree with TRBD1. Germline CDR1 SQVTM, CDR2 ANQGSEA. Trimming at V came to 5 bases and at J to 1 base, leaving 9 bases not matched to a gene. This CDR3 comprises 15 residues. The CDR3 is CSVKGAADGTDTQYF. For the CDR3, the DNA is TGCAGCGTTAAGGGGGCGGCTGACGGCACAGATACGCAGTATTTT.

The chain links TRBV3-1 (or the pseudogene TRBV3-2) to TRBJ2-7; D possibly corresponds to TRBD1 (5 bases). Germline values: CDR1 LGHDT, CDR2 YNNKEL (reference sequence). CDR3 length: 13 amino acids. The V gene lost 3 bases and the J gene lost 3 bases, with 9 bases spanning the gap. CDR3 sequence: CASSQGRGYEQYF. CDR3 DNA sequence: TGTGCCAGCAGCCAGGGAAGGGGCTACGAGCAGTACTTC.

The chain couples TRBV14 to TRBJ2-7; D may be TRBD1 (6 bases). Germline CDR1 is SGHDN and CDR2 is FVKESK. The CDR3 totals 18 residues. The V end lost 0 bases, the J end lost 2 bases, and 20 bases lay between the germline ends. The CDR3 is CASSQDRITGSRTYEQYF. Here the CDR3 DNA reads TGTGCCAGCAGCCAAGATCGAATTACAGGGTCCCGTACCTACGAGCAGTACTTC.

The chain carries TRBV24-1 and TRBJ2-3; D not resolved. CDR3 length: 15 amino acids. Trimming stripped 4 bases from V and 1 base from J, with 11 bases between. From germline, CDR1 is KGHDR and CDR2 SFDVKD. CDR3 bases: TGTGCCACCAGTGACCCTAGGATGGGCACAGATACGCAGTATTTT. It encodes CATSDPRMGTDTQYF.

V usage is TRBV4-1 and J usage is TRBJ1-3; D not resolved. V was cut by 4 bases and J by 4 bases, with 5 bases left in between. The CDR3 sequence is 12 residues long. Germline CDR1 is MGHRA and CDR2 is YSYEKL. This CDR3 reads CASSPQGNTIYF. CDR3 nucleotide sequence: TGCGCCAGCAGCCCACAGGGAAACACCATATATTTT.

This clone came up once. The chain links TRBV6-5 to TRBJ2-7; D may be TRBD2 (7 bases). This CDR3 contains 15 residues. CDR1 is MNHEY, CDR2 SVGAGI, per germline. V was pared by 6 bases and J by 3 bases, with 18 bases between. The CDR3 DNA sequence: TGTGCCAGCAGCCTGACCTGGCGGGGGCTCTACGAGCAGTACTTC. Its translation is CASSLTWRGLYEQYF.

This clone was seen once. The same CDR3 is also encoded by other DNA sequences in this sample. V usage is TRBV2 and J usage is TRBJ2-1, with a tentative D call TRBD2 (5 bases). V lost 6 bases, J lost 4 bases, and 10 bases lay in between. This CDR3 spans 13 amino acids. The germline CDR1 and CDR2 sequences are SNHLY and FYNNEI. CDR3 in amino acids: CASRGSPYNEQFF. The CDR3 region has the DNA TGTGCCAGCAGAGGGAGTCCGTACAATGAGCAGTTCTTC. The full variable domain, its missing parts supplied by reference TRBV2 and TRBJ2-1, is EPEVTQTPSHQVTQMGQEVILRCVPISNHLYFYWYRQILGQKVEFLVSFYNNEISEKSEIFDDQFSVERPDGSNFTLKIRSTKLEDSAMYFCASRGSPYNEQFFGPGTRLTVL.

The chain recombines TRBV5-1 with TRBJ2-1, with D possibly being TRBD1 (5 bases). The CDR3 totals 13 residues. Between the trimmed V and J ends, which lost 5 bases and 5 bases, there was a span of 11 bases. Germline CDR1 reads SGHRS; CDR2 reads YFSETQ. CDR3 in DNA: TGCGCCAGCAGTATTCAGGGAAACAATGAGCAGTTCTTC. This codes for CASSIQGNNEQFF.

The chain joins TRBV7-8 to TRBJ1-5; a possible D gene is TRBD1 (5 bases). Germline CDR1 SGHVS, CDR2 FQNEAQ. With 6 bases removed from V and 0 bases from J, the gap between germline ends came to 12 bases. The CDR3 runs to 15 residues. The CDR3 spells CASSFGHPSNQPQHF. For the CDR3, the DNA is TGTGCCAGCAGTTTTGGACACCCTAGCAATCAGCCCCAGCATTTT.

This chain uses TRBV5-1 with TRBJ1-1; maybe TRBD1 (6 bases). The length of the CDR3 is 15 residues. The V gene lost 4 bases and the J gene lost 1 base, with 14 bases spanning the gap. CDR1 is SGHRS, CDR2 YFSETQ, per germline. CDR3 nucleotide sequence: TGCGCCAGCAGCATAAAGGGGGACACGAACACTGAAGCTTTCTTT. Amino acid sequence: CASSIKGDTNTEAFF.

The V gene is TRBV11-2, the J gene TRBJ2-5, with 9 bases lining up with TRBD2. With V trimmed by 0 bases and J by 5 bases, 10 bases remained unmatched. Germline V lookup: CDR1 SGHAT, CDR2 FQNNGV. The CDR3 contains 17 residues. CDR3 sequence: CASSLEYLAGTGETQYF. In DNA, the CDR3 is TGTGCCAGCAGCTTAGAGTACCTAGCGGGAACGGGCGAGACCCAGTACTTC.